The 22 T cell receptor beta chains listed next were all sequenced from one sample in a study of cytomegalovirus exposure and HLA in healthy donors. Some clones are missing from TCRdb's copy, which holds only in-frame ones; the method was immunoSEQ multiplex PCR. The data show 150,000 to 180,000 clones, approximately 86% seen once. The sequencing input was PBMCs. The origin of the receptors is a man aged 18 to 35 in good health and CMV-seropositive.

V gene TRBV4-1 combines with J gene TRBJ1-5, with D hard to call. This CDR3 region has 17 residues. V lost 0 bases to trimming and J lost 1 base, with 13 bases between them. CDR1 is MGHRA, CDR2 YSYEKL, per germline. The CDR3 nucleotides are TGCGCCAGCAGCCAAGATTTGGGCTCGGGGAGCAATCAGCCCCAGCATTTT. This translates into CASSQDLGSGSNQPQHF.

V and J are TRBV5-1 and TRBJ1-2; TRBD1 might be the D (6 bases). The CDR3 consists of 14 residues. Germline CDR1 is SGHRS and CDR2 is YFSETQ. V lost 3 bases and J lost 8, with 17 bases in between. CDR3: CASSSPTGISGYTF. The CDR3 nucleotides read TGCGCCAGCAGCTCCCCGACAGGAATTAGCGGCTACACCTTC.

The genes are TRBV6-1 and TRBJ2-7, with D possibly matching TRBD2 (5 bases). The germline V gene has CDR1 MNHNS and CDR2 SASEGT. This CDR3 has 14 amino acids. Trimming left V 2 bases short and J 2 bases short, with 10 bases between. The CDR3 sequence is CASSEPRGAYEQYF. The CDR3 DNA sequence: TGTGCCAGCAGTGAACCCCGGGGTGCCTACGAGCAGTACTTC.

The V call is TRBV7-6, the J call TRBJ1-3, with D unresolved. Germline CDR1 is SGHVS and CDR2 is FNYEAQ. The CDR3 sequence is 16 residues long. Trimming stripped 0 bases from V and 2 bases from J, with 11 bases between. In nucleotides, the CDR3 is TGTGCCAGCAGCTTAGCTGGCCCGCCGACTGGAAACACCATATATTTT. It encodes CASSLAGPPTGNTIYF.

This clone has more than one count but fewer than ten. The rearrangement joins TRBV21-1 to TRBJ2-7; the table's D call, TRBD2, has no DNA check behind it. TRBV21-1 is noted as a pseudogene. The CDR3 extends over 17 amino acids. In DNA, the CDR3 is TGTGCCAGCAGCAAAGTAGGGGGACTAGCGGTACGCTGGGAGCAGTACTTC. It is translated as CASSKVGGLAVRWEQYF.

CDR3 protein: CASSPPGTGVTGELFF. CDR3 bases: TGTGCCAGCTCACCCCCCGGGACAGGGGTCACCGGGGAGCTGTTTTTT. The rearrangement joins TRBV18 to TRBJ2-2; 10 positions match TRBD1. V shed 3 bases, J shed 4 bases, and the junction held 5 bases outside the gene matches. The CDR3 is made up of 16 amino acids. From germline, CDR1 is KGHSH and CDR2 LQKENI.

CDR3 coding DNA: TGTGCCAGCAGCCCAAGACCCGGGACAGGGATGAATGAAAAACTGTTTTTT. It translates to CASSPRPGTGMNEKLFF. The V call is TRBV5-5, the J call TRBJ1-4, with TRBD1 identical over 9 bases. After removal of 4 bases from V and 5 bases from J, the junction contained 12 bases not matched to a gene. The CDR3 sequence is 17 residues long. Looked up from germline, CDR1 is SGHKS and CDR2 is YYEKEE (reference sequence). Supplemented by reference TRBV5-5 and TRBJ1-4, the full variable domain reads DAGVTQSPTHLIKTRGQQVTLRCSPISGHKSVSWYQQVLGQGPQFIFQYYEKEERGRGNFPDRFSARQFPNYSSELNVNALLLGDSALYLCASSPRPGTGMNEKLFFGSGTQLSVL.

The rearrangement links TRBV4-1 to TRBJ1-5; TRBD1 might be the D (5 bases). The germline V gene encodes CDR1 MGHRA and CDR2 YSYEKL. This CDR3 is 15 amino acids long. The germline V and J ends were trimmed by 0 bases and 6 bases, with 12 bases remaining between them. The CDR3 loop reads CASSQEGNRPQPQHF. The CDR3 coding sequence is TGCGCCAGCAGCCAAGAGGGTAACAGGCCTCAGCCCCAGCATTTT.

The rearrangement joins TRBV7-8 to TRBJ2-5; 8 bases fit TRBD2. The CDR3 covers 14 residues. CDR1 and CDR2 (germline): SGHVS, FQNEAQ. V shed 4 bases, J shed 3 bases, and the junction held 4 bases outside the gene matches. The CDR3 sequence: CASSSGTSKETQYF. CDR3 sequence (DNA): TGTGCCAGCAGCTCCGGGACTAGTAAAGAGACCCAGTACTTC.

The V gene is TRBV30, the J gene TRBJ1-5, with D uncertain. Trimming took off 5 bases at V and 4 bases at J, with 12 bases between the two ends. This CDR3 is built from 13 residues. Per germline, CDR1 GTSNPN and CDR2 SVGIG (reference sequence). CDR3 bases: TGTGCCTGGGCGCCGAACCCGAATCAGCCCCAGCATTTT. This gives the protein CAWAPNPNQPQHF.

CDR3 region: CATSRDRDRGKNNEQFF. CDR3 nucleotide sequence: TGTGCCACCAGCAGAGATCGCGACAGGGGAAAGAACAATGAGCAGTTCTTC. This rearrangement joins TRBV15 to TRBJ2-1; 8 nucleotides match TRBD1. After removal of 0 bases from V and 5 bases from J, the junction contained 9 bases not matched to a gene. The CDR3 loop spans 17 amino acids. The germline CDR1 and CDR2 sequences are LNHNV and YYDKDF (reference sequence).

The chain links TRBV28 to TRBJ2-1; 13 bases agree with TRBD2. The CDR3 length is 15 residues. After removal of 6 bases from V and 6 bases from J, the junction contained 5 bases not matched to a gene. Germline assignment: CDR1 MDHEN and CDR2 SYDVKM. CDR3 DNA sequence: TGTGCCAGCAGACCCGGACTAGCGGGGGTCAATGAGCAGTTCTTC. It yields the protein CASRPGLAGVNEQFF.

The CDR3 DNA follows: TGTGCCATCAGTGAGGGTCCTGAGGGGGCGGCCTACGAGCAGTACTTC. This encodes CAISEGPEGAAYEQYF. This sequence joins TRBV10-3 and TRBJ2-7; 7 positions agree with TRBD1. CDR1 and CDR2 from the germline V gene are ENHRY and SYGVKD. The CDR3 totals 16 residues. V gave up 2 bases and J gave up 2 bases; unmatched junction bases: 9.

The gene calls are TRBV5-1 and TRBJ2-1, with 7 bases identical to TRBD2. The germline CDR1 and CDR2 sequences are SGHRS and YFSETQ. Losses at the gene ends were 10 bases for V and 3 bases for J; bases not matched to a gene: 10. The CDR3 extends over 14 amino acids. CDR3 nucleotide sequence: TGCGCCTCACGGGAGGTGGAAGGCTACAATGAGCAGTTCTTC. Translated, it gives CASREVEGYNEQFF. Together with reference TRBV5-1 and TRBJ2-1, the CDR3 gives the full variable domain: KAGVTQTPRYLIKTRGQQVTLSCSPISGHRSVSWYQQTPGQGLQFLFEYFSETQRNKGNFPGRFSGRQFSNSRSEMNVSTLELGDSALYLCASREVEGYNEQFFGPGTRLTVL.

Only a few counts were recorded for this clone. The chain uses TRBV6-4 and TRBJ2-2, with 8 bases lining up with TRBD1. The CDR3 is 15 amino acids. Germline V CDR1 and CDR2: MRHNA, SNTAGT. Trimming at V came to 0 bases and at J to 5 bases, leaving 2 bases not matched to a gene. Here the CDR3 reads CASSDSTGATGELFF. The DNA for the CDR3 is TGTGCCAGCAGTGACTCGACAGGGGCTACCGGGGAGCTGTTTTTT.

This chain connects TRBV7-2 to TRBJ2-1; TRBD2 might be the D (7 bases). V lost 3 bases and J 9 bases, leaving 24 bases between the germline ends. From germline, CDR1 is SGHTA and CDR2 FQGNSA. The CDR3 has 17 residues. CDR3 loop: CASSFRRVLRGGGEQFF. In DNA form, the CDR3 reads TGTGCCAGCAGCTTCCGGCGGGTCTTACGGGGAGGGGGTGAGCAGTTCTTC.

This chain links TRBV4-3 with TRBJ1-6; no definite D call. V was clipped by 2 bases and J by 5 bases, with 22 bases between them. The CDR3 has 19 residues. Germline CDR1 and CDR2: LGHNA and YSLEER. The DNA of the CDR3 is TGCGCCAGCAGCCAACTGCCCCATGGGAGCTTAGAGGATAATTCACCCCTCCACTTT. Translation: CASSQLPHGSLEDNSPLHF.

The rearrangement links TRBV7-9 to TRBJ2-5; possibly TRBD2 for D (5 bases). The ends were cut back, 5 bases at V and 5 bases at J, with 12 bases in the middle. CDR3 length equals 13 residues. The germline V gene encodes CDR1 SEHNR and CDR2 FQNEAQ (reference sequence). CDR3 in DNA: TGTGCCAGCAGCCCCGACCCGGGGGAGACCCAGTACTTC. It encodes CASSPDPGETQYF.

This clone was seen a few times. V gene TRBV29-1 combines with J gene TRBJ1-5; no reliable D call. Germline lookup yields CDR1 SQVTM and CDR2 ANQGSEA. The CDR3 has 13 amino acids. V shed 4 bases and J shed 2 bases, with 9 bases lying between them. CDR3 sequence: CSVVMEGNQPQHF. Here the CDR3 DNA reads TGCAGCGTTGTTATGGAGGGCAATCAGCCCCAGCATTTT.

This rearrangement joins TRBV9 to TRBJ1-6; tentative D call: TRBD1 (5 bases). The CDR3 has 14 amino acids. V lost 0 bases and J 8 bases, leaving 9 bases between the germline ends. Germline values: CDR1 SGDLS, CDR2 YYNGEE. DNA of the CDR3: TGTGCCAGCAGCGTAGGCCCGACAGATTCACCCCTCCACTTT. Translation gives CASSVGPTDSPLHF.

V gene TRBV19 combines with J gene TRBJ2-7; the D gene is possibly TRBD2 (5 bases). Germline loops: CDR1 LNHDA, CDR2 SQIVND (reference sequence). CDR3 length: 13 amino acids. Trimming took off 2 bases at V and 7 bases at J, with 12 bases between the two ends. For the CDR3, the DNA is TGTGCCAGTAGTATATTTTCGGGAAAAGAGCAGTACTTC. This gives the protein CASSIFSGKEQYF.

The chain joins TRBV18 to TRBJ2-7; 8 bases agree with TRBD1. The germline gives CDR1 KGHSH, CDR2 LQKENI. The CDR3 is 16 residues long. The trim removed 3 bases at V and 0 bases at J, leaving 7 bases unmatched. For the CDR3, the DNA is TGTGCCAGCTCACCTCTGATGGGACAGGCCTCCTACGAGCAGTACTTC. This translates into CASSPLMGQASYEQYF.